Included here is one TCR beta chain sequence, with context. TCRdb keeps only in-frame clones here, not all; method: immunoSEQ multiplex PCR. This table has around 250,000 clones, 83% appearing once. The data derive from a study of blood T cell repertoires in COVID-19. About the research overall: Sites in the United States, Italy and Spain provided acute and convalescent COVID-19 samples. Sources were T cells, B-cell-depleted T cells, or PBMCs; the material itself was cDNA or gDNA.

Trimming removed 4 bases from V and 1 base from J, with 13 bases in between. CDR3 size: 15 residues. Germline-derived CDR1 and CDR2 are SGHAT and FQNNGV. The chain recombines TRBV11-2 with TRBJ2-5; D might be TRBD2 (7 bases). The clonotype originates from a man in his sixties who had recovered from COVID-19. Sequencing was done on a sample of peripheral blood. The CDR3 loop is CASSSRGTIQETQYF. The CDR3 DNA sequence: TGTGCCAGCAGCTCAAGGGGGACTATCCAAGAGACCCAGTACTTC.